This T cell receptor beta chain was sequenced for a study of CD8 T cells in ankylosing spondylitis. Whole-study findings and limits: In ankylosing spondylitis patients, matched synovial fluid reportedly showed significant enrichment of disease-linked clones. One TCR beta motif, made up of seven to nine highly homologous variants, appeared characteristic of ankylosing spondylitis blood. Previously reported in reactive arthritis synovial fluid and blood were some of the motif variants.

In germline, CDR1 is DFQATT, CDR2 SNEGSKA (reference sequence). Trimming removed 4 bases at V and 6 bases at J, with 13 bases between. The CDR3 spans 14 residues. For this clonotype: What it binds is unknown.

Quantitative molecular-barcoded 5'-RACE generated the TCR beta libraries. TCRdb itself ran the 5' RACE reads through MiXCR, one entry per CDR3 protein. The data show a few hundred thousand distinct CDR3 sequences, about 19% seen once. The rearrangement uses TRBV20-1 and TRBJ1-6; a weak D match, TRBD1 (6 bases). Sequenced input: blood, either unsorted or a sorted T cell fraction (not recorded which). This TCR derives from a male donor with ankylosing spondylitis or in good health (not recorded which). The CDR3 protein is CSATPTGSNSPLHF. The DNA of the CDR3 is TGCAGTGCTACTCCCACAGGGTCTAATTCACCCCTCCACTTT.